The T cell receptor (beta chain) described here comes from a study of T cells after yellow fever vaccination. Trimming took 7 bases from V and 5 from J, leaving 23 bases between them. The V gene's germline CDR1 is MDHEN and CDR2 SYDVKM. The CDR3 has 17 amino acids. This clonotype was recorded many times. Each CDR3 protein is one row after TCRdb ran MiXCR on the 5' RACE reads. The sample yields 300,000 or so distinct CDR3 sequences, roughly 4% seen once. The material was PBMCs, obtained 5 days after the yellow fever booster vaccination. The clonotype originates from a man between 18 and 35 years old who received the YFV17D yellow fever vaccine. This rearrangement joins TRBV28 to TRBJ2-2, with a possible D match to TRBD1 (6 bases). The CDR3 sequence is CASTPRAGRGSTGELFF. CDR3 in DNA: TGTGCCAGCACCCCGAGGGCCGGCAGGGGATCGACCGGGGAGCTGTTTTTT. The entire variable domain, with the rest obtained from reference TRBV28 and TRBJ2-2, is as follows: DVKVTQSSRYLVKRTGEKVFLECVQDMDHENMFWYRQDPGLGLRLIYFSYDVKMKEKGDIPEGYSVSREKKERFSLILESASTNQTSMYLCASTPRAGRGSTGELFFGEGSRLTVL.